Each of the 24 T cell receptor beta chains below was sequenced from the same sample in a study of vaccination effects on CD4 cells after COVID-19. Their cognate antigens are unknown. Clones were read by immunoSEQ multiplex PCR, and TCRdb kept only the in-frame ones, dropping some. The sample consists of around 83,000 clones, 60% to 80% of them appearing once. Before sequencing took place, the ViraFEST assay used viral peptide pools to expand antigen-specific CD4+ T cells. Cells that had been cultured for roughly 9 days were the source of isolated CD4+ T cells. Source: CD4+ T cells from PBMCs cultured with HCoV-229E spike peptides, taken before COVID-19 vaccination. All receptors derive from a human donor who received a COVID-19 vaccine.

The chain links TRBV29-1 to TRBJ2-5; D possibly uses TRBD1 or TRBD2 (5 bases each). The CDR3 totals 13 residues. V lost 6 bases and J 4 bases, leaving 15 bases between the germline ends. CDR1 and CDR2 from the germline V gene are SQVTM and ANQGSEA. CDR3 DNA: TGCAGCGTGGGGACCGTGTCGGTAGAGACCCAGTACTTC. Translating it yields CSVGTVSVETQYF.

The chain couples TRBV6-2 or TRBV6-3 to TRBJ2-1; tentatively, D is TRBD1 or TRBD2 (5 bases each). Germline CDR1 is MNHEY and CDR2 is SVGEGT. Trimming left V 4 bases short and J 2 bases short, with 12 bases between. The CDR3 is made up of 15 amino acids. The CDR3 loop reads CASSSRGTTYNEQFF. The CDR3 DNA reads as TGTGCCAGCAGTTCTCGGGGCACAACCTACAATGAGCAGTTCTTC.

The chain couples TRBV6-4 to TRBJ1-1, with a weak D call TRBD1 (5 bases). The V and J ends lost 5 bases and 4 bases respectively, with 11 bases between them. This CDR3 comprises 13 residues. CDR1 and CDR2 (germline): MRHNA, SNTAGT. For the CDR3, the DNA is TGTGCCAGCAGTCAAGAGGGGAGCACTGAAGCTTTCTTT. Translating gives CASSQEGSTEAFF.

V and J are TRBV2 and TRBJ1-2; possibly TRBD1 for D (5 bases). V was pared by 2 bases and J by 5 bases, with 12 bases between. Germline V gene lookup returns CDR1 SNHLY and CDR2 FYNNEI. The CDR3 runs 14 residues. For the CDR3, the DNA is TGTGCCAGCAGTGAACCCCCAGGGCTTTATGGCTACACCTTC. Translated, it gives CASSEPPGLYGYTF.

This sequence joins TRBV15 and TRBJ1-4; no definite D call. The CDR3 is made up of 12 amino acids. V was shortened by 1 base and J by 5 bases, with 2 bases between the two germline ends. From germline, CDR1 is LNHNV and CDR2 YYDKDF (reference sequence). The CDR3 coding sequence is TGTGCCACCAGCAGAGCGAATGAAAAACTGTTTTTT. It translates to CATSRANEKLFF.

The sample holds a few counts of this clone. The chain recombines TRBV14 with TRBJ1-6; D is uncertain. The germline V gene encodes CDR1 SGHDN and CDR2 FVKESK. The CDR3 has 14 amino acids. The germline V and J ends were trimmed by 4 bases and 9 bases, with 13 bases remaining between them. The chain's CDR3 is CASSRPGGSSPLHF. The CDR3 bases are TGTGCCAGCAGCCGGCCGGGTGGGAGTTCACCCCTCCACTTT.

This chain links TRBV4-1 with TRBJ2-4, with TRBD1 as a possible D gene (5 bases). CDR3 length equals 16 residues. V gave up 1 base and J gave up 0 bases, with 10 bases separating them. Germline CDR1 MGHRA, CDR2 YSYEKL. The CDR3 is CASSQGQLIAKNIQYF. CDR3 nucleotide sequence: TGCGCCAGCAGCCAAGGACAGCTAATAGCCAAAAACATTCAGTACTTC.

The chain links TRBV4-1 to TRBJ2-1; D is unresolved. V lost 0 bases to trimming and J lost 4 bases, with 10 bases between them. CDR3 length: 15 amino acids. Germline values: CDR1 MGHRA, CDR2 YSYEKL. CDR3 sequence reads: CASSQERTAYNEQFF. The CDR3 coding sequence is TGCGCCAGCAGCCAAGAACGGACCGCTTACAATGAGCAGTTCTTC.

The V gene is TRBV27, the J gene TRBJ1-5; D gene uncertain. The CDR3 has 14 residues. The germline V gene has CDR1 MNHEY and CDR2 SMNVEV (reference sequence). V shed 0 bases and J shed 5 bases, with 8 bases lying between them. CDR3 residues: CASSLSRGDQPQHF. DNA for the CDR3: TGTGCCAGCAGTTTATCTCGGGGTGATCAGCCCCAGCATTTT.

The rearrangement joins TRBV25-1 to TRBJ2-2, with D possibly TRBD1 on 5 matching bases. V was pared by 3 bases and J by 3 bases, with 17 bases between. Germline V gene data show CDR1 as MGHDK and CDR2 as SYGVNS. CDR3 length equals 17 residues. CDR3 DNA: TGTGCCAGCAGTGACTTCAGTGACAGATCCTACACCGGGGAGCTGTTTTTT. It yields the protein CASSDFSDRSYTGELFF. Using reference TRBV25-1 and TRBJ2-2 for the parts outside the CDR3, the full variable domain is EADIYQTPRYLVIGTGKKITLECSQTMGHDKMYWYQQDPGMELHLIHYSYGVNSTEKGDLSSESTVSRIRTEHFPLTLESARPSHTSQYLCASSDFSDRSYTGELFFGEGSRLTVL.

The V and J genes are TRBV11-2 and TRBJ1-6, with 7 bases identical to TRBD1. The CDR3 contains 14 residues. J gave up 9 bases and V 5 bases, and 7 bases lay outside the gene matches. Looked up from germline, CDR1 is SGHAT and CDR2 is FQNNGV. This CDR3 reads CASSVQRQGSPLHF. The CDR3 nucleotides read TGTGCCAGCAGCGTACAAAGACAGGGTTCACCCCTCCACTTT. The whole variable domain, remainder taken from reference TRBV11-2 and TRBJ1-6, is EAGVAQSPRYKIIEKRQSVAFWCNPISGHATLYWYQQILGQGPKLLIQFQNNGVVDDSQLPKDRFSAERLKGVDSTLKIQPAKLEDSAVYLCASSVQRQGSPLHFGNGTRLTVT.

The chain links TRBV24-1 to TRBJ2-2, with 7 bases matching TRBD1. Per germline, CDR1 KGHDR and CDR2 SFDVKD. The CDR3 runs to 16 residues. The V and J ends lost 3 bases and 5 bases, in that order; junction bases with no gene match: 8. The CDR3 DNA sequence: TGTGCCACCAGTGATCTACCCGGGACAGTAACCGGGGAGCTGTTTTTT. The encoded protein is CATSDLPGTVTGELFF.

The V gene is TRBV19, the J gene TRBJ1-5; D remains unclear. CDR3 length: 16 amino acids. The germline CDR1 and CDR2 sequences are LNHDA and SQIVND (reference sequence). The V gene lost 3 bases and the J gene lost 0 bases, with 12 bases spanning the gap. CDR3 sequence (DNA): TGTGCCAGTAGTATCTTCAGGACCCTTAGCAATCAGCCCCAGCATTTT. This encodes CASSIFRTLSNQPQHF.

Note on this clone: Other DNA variants within this sample encode the same CDR3. The chain links TRBV6-5 to TRBJ1-1; D unclear. The V end lost 6 bases, the J end lost 5 bases, and 10 bases lay between the germline ends. CDR1 and CDR2 from the germline V gene are MNHEY and SVGAGI. The CDR3 loop spans 12 amino acids. CDR3 DNA: TGTGCCAGCAGCCCCCGGAATACTGAAGCTTTCTTT. Translating gives CASSPRNTEAFF.

This rearrangement joins TRBV5-1 to TRBJ2-7; TRBD1 might be the D (5 bases). V dropped 0 bases and J dropped 5 bases, with 9 bases sitting between them. Germline CDR1 is SGHRS and CDR2 is YFSETQ. The CDR3 loop spans 13 amino acids. In DNA form, the CDR3 reads TGCGCCAGCAGCTTGGCCACAGGACACGAGCAGTACGTC. It is translated as CASSLATGHEQYV.

This clone came up once. The chain recombines TRBV19 with TRBJ1-2, with 7 positions matching TRBD1. Germline CDR1 is LNHDA and CDR2 is SQIVND (reference sequence). With V trimmed by 7 bases and J by 6 bases, 11 bases remained unmatched. The CDR3 length is 14 residues. CDR3 sequence reads: CASTTGGTAHGYTF. The CDR3, as DNA: TGTGCCAGTACGACCGGGGGGACAGCCCATGGCTACACCTTC.

This chain uses TRBV7-9 with TRBJ1-4; D is uncertain. The V gene lost 7 bases and the J gene lost 7 bases, with 13 bases spanning the gap. CDR3 size: 13 residues. CDR1 and CDR2 (germline): SEHNR, FQNEAQ (reference sequence). CDR3 DNA: TGTGCCAGCACTCTCAACGACGGTGAAAAACTGTTTTTT. Translated, it gives CASTLNDGEKLFF.

In this sample, this clone turned up a few times. The rearrangement links TRBV29-1 to TRBJ2-7; 7 bases align to TRBD1. Trimming cost V 6 bases and J 3 bases; bases outside gene matches: 14. This CDR3 is 15 amino acids long. Looked up from germline, CDR1 is SQVTM and CDR2 is ANQGSEA. CDR3 residues: CSVTKLKGQSYEQYV. CDR3 nucleotide sequence: TGCAGCGTGACGAAACTAAAGGGACAGAGCTACGAGCAGTACGTC.

The chain couples TRBV13 to TRBJ2-3; tentative D call: TRBD2 (6 bases). Germline CDR1 and CDR2: PRHDT and FYEKMQ (reference sequence). The V end was cut by 2 bases, the J end by 2 bases, with 11 bases between. CDR3 length: 15 amino acids. This CDR3 reads CASSLTAGYTDTQYF. In nucleotides, the CDR3 is TGTGCCAGCAGCTTAACAGCGGGCTACACAGATACGCAGTATTTT. The whole variable domain, remainder taken from reference TRBV13 and TRBJ2-3, is AAGVIQSPRHLIKEKRETATLKCYPIPRHDTVYWYQQGPGQDPQFLISFYEKMQSDKGSIPDRFSAQQFSDYHSELNMSSLELGDSALYFCASSLTAGYTDTQYFGPGTRLTVL.

The DNA of the CDR3 is TGTGCCATCAGTGAGTCGATTACAGGGGGCTTCAATGAGCAGTTCTTC. This translates into CAISESITGGFNEQFF. The V gene is TRBV10-3, the J gene TRBJ2-1, with 9 bases matching TRBD1. The J segment lost 6 bases and the V segment lost 0 bases, leaving 6 bases of the junction unmatched. Germline lookup yields CDR1 ENHRY and CDR2 SYGVKD. The CDR3 length is 16 residues.

This rearrangement joins TRBV27 to TRBJ2-7; D gene ambiguous. With 2 bases removed from V and 2 bases from J, the gap between germline ends came to 16 bases. CDR1 MNHEY and CDR2 SMNVEV come from the germline V gene (reference sequence). The CDR3 length is 16 residues. CDR3 nucleotide sequence: TGTGCCAGCAGTTTAAGGAGTGGCAGCTTAGCCTACGAGCAGTACGTC. Residues: CASSLRSGSLAYEQYV.

This clone was found a few times. The chain carries TRBV7-2 and TRBJ2-7; D remains ambiguous. CDR3 length: 13 residues. V shed 1 base and J shed 3 bases, with 7 bases lying between them. The germline CDR1 and CDR2 sequences are SGHTA and FQGNSA. In DNA, the CDR3 is TGTGCCAGCAGCTTAGGAACCTTCTACGAGCAGTACGTC. Encoded protein: CASSLGTFYEQYV.

CDR3 sequence: CASSLSTGGQQYV. The CDR3 DNA reads TGTGCCAGCTCACTGTCCACGGGTGGGCAGCAGTACGTC. The chain recombines TRBV18 with TRBJ2-7; no clear D. CDR1 and CDR2 (germline): KGHSH, LQKENI. The CDR3 totals 13 residues. V was clipped by 4 bases and J by 8 bases, with 15 bases between them.

This clone has only a few counts. This sequence joins TRBV24-1 and TRBJ2-5; D may correspond to TRBD1 or TRBD2 (5 bases each). Germline loops: CDR1 KGHDR, CDR2 SFDVKD. V lost 9 bases, J lost 4 bases, and 11 bases lay in between. There are 12 residues in the CDR3. This CDR3 is CATRGFGETQYF. In nucleotides, the CDR3 is TGTGCCACCCGGGGCTTTGGAGAGACCCAGTACTTC.